This T cell receptor (beta chain) came from a study of CD8 T cells in ankylosing spondylitis. Study-level findings and limits: A motif of eight highly homologous TCR beta variants was seen as apparently characteristic of ankylosing spondylitis blood. Reportedly, significant enrichment of disease-linked clones occurred in matched ankylosing spondylitis synovial fluid.

A single record per CDR3 protein comes from TCRdb applying MiXCR to the 5' RACE reads. The table lists 250,000 to 350,000 distinct CDR3 sequences, about 19% of them singletons. There are 14 residues in the CDR3. Germline V gene sequence: CDR1 DFQATT, CDR2 SNEGSKA (reference sequence). Trimming took 1 base from V and 3 from J; bases not matched to a gene: 4. This clonotype was counted at least ten times. Its antigen is currently unknown. This sequence was found in a male donor with ankylosing spondylitis or in good health (not recorded which). Sequencing was performed on blood, either unsorted or a sorted T cell fraction (not recorded which). The chain couples TRBV20-1 to TRBJ2-7; 9 positions agree with TRBD1. CDR3 protein: CSARVPGQGYEQYV. In nucleotides, the CDR3 is TGCAGTGCTAGAGTCCCGGGACAGGGCTACGAGCAGTACGTC.